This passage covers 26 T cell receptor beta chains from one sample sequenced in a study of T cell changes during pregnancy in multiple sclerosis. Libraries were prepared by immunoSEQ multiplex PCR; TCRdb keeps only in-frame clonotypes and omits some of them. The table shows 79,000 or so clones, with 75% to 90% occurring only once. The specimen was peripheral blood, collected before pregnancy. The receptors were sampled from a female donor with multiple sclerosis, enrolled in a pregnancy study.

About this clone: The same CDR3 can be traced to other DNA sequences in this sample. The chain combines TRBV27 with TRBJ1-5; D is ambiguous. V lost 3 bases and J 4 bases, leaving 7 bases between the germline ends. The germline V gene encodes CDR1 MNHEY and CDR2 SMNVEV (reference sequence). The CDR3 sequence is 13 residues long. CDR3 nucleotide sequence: TGTGCCAGCAGTTTTAGTTTAAATCAGCCCCAGCATTTT. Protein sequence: CASSFSLNQPQHF.

CDR3 protein: CASTSLGDRVYGYTF. The CDR3 coding sequence is TGTGCCAGCACCTCGTTGGGGGACAGGGTCTATGGCTACACCTTC. The chain employs TRBV7-2 and TRBJ1-2, with TRBD1 matching 9 bases. Germline V CDR1 and CDR2: SGHTA, FQGNSA. Trimming at V came to 7 bases and at J to 4 bases, leaving 10 bases not matched to a gene. The CDR3 extends over 15 amino acids.

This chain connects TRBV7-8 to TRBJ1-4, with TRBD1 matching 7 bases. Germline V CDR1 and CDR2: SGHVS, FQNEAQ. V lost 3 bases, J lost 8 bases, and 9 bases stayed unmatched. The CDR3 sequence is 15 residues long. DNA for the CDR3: TGTGCCAGCAGCTTGAGGGGGCCTTCGAGAGAAAAACTGTTTTTT. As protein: CASSLRGPSREKLFF. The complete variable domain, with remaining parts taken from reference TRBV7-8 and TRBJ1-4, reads GAGVSQSPRYKVAKRGQDVALRCDPISGHVSLFWYQQALGQGPEFLTYFQNEAQLDKSGLPSDRFFAERPEGSVSTLKIQRTQQEDSAVYLCASSLRGPSREKLFFGSGTQLSVL.

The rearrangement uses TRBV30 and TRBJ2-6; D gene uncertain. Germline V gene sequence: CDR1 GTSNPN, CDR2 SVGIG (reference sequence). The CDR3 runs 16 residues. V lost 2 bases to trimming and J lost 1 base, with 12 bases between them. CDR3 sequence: CAWSLAGESGANVLTF. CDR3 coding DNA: TGTGCCTGGAGTTTGGCAGGCGAGTCTGGGGCCAACGTCCTGACTTTC. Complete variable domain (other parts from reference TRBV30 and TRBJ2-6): SQTIHQWPATLVQPVGSPLSLECTVEGTSNPNLYWYRQAAGRGLQLLFYSVGIGQISSEVPQNLSASRPQDRQFILSSKKLLLSDSGFYLCAWSLAGESGANVLTFGAGSRLTVL.

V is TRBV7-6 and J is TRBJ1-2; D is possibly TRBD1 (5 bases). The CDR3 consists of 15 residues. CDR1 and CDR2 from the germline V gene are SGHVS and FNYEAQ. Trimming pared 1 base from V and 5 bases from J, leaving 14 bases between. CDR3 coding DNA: TGTGCCAGCAGCTTAGTTCACGACAGCCTTTATGGCTACACCTTC. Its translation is CASSLVHDSLYGYTF. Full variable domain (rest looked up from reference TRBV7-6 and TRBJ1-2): GAGVSQSPRYKVTKRGQDVALRCDPISGHVSLYWYRQALGQGPEFLTYFNYEAQQDKSGLPNDRFSAERPEGSISTLTIQRTEQRDSAMYRCASSLVHDSLYGYTFGSGTRLTVV.

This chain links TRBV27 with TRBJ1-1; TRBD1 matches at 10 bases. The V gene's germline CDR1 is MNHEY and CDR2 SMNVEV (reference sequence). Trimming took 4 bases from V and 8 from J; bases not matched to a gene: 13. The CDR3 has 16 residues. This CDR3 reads CASSSISADRGEEAFF. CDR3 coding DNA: TGTGCCAGCAGTTCAATATCCGCGGACAGGGGGGAGGAAGCTTTCTTT.

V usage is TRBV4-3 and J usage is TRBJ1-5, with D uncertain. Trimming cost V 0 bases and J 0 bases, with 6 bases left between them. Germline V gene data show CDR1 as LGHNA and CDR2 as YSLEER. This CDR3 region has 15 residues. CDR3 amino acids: CASSQDRYSNQPQHF. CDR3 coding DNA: TGCGCCAGCAGCCAAGACAGGTATAGCAATCAGCCCCAGCATTTT.

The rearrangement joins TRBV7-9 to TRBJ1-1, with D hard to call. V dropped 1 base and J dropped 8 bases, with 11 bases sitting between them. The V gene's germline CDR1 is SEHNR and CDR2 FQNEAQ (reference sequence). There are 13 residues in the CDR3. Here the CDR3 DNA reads TGTGCCAGCAGCTTAGATGCGGGGTCCGAAGCTTTCTTT. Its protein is CASSLDAGSEAFF.

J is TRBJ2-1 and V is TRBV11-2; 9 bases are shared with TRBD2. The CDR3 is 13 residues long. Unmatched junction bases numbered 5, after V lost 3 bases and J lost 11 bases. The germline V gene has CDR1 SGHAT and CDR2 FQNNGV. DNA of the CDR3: TGTGCCAGCAGCTTTAGCGGGAGAAAAAAGCAGTTCTTC. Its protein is CASSFSGRKKQFF.

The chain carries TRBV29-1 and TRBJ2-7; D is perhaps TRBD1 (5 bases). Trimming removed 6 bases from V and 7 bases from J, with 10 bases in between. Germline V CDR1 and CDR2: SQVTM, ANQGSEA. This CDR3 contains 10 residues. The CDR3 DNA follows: TGCAGCGTCAGGGTTAGAGAGCAGTACTTC. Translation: CSVRVREQYF.

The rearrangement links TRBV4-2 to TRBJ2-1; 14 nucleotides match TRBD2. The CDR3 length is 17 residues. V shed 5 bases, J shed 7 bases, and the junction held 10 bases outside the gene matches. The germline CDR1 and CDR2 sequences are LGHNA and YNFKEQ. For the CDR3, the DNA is TGTGCCAGCAGCGATTACGGGACTAGCGGGAGTTATAATGAGCAGTTCTTC. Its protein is CASSDYGTSGSYNEQFF.

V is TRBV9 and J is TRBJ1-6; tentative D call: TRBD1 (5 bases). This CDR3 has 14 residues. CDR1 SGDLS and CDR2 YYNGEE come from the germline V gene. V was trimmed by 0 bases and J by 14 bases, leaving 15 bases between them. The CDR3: CASSVEVGAGTLHF. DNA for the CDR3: TGTGCCAGCAGCGTAGAGGTCGGGGCGGGAACCCTCCACTTT.

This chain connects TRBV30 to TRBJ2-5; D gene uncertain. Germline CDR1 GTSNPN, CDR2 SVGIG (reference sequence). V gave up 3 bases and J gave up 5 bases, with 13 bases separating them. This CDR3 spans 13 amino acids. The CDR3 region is CAWSRRSRETQYF. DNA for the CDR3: TGTGCCTGGAGCCGCCGAAGCAGGGAGACCCAGTACTTC.

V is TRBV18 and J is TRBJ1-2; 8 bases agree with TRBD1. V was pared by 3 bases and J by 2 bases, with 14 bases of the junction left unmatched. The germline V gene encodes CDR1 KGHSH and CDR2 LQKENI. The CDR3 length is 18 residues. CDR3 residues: CASSPAEGGTGGNYGYTF. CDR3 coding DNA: TGTGCCAGCTCACCGGCCGAAGGCGGAACAGGGGGGAACTATGGCTACACCTTC.

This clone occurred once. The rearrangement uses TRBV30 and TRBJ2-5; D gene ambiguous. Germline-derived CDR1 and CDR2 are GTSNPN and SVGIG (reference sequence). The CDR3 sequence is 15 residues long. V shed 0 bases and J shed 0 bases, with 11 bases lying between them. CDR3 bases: TGTGCCTGGAGTGTACTCCTGGAGTACCAAGAGACCCAGTACTTC. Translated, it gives CAWSVLLEYQETQYF.

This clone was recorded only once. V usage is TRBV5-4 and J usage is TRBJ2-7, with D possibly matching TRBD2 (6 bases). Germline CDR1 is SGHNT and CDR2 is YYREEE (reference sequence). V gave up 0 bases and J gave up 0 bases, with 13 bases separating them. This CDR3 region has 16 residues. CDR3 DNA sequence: TGTGCCAGCAGCTTGGGAGGGGTGGGGGGCTCCTACGAGCAGTACTTC. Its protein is CASSLGGVGGSYEQYF.

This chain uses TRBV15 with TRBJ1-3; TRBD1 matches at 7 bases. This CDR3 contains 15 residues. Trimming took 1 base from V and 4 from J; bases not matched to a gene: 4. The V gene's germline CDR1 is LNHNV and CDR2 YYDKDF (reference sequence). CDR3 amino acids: CATSRAPGQGNTIYF. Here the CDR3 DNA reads TGTGCCACCAGCAGAGCACCGGGACAGGGAAACACCATATATTTT.

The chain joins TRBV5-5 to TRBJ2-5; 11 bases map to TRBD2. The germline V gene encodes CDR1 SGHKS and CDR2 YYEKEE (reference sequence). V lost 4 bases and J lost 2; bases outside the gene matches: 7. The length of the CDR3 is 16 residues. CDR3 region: CASSGIAGGPQETQYF. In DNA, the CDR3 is TGTGCCAGCAGCGGAATAGCGGGGGGGCCTCAAGAGACCCAGTACTTC.

CDR3 residues: CAISESNAGAYEQYF. The CDR3 DNA follows: TGTGCCATCAGTGAGTCGAATGCAGGGGCCTACGAGCAGTACTTC. The chain uses TRBV10-3 and TRBJ2-7; D is perhaps TRBD1 (6 bases). The CDR3 has 15 amino acids. The V gene lost 0 bases and the J gene lost 2 bases, with 11 bases spanning the gap. Germline V CDR1 and CDR2: ENHRY, SYGVKD.

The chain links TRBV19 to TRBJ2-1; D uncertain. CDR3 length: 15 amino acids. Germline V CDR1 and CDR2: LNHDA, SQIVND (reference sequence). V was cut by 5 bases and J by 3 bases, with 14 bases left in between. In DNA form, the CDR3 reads TGTGCCAGTAGTCGCCGCCGCGGAGACTACAATGAGCAGTTCTTC. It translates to CASSRRRGDYNEQFF.

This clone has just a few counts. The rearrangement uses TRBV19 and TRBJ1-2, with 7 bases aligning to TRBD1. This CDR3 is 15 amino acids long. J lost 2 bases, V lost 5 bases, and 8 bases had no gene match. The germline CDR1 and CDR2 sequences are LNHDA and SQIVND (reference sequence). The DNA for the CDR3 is TGTGCCAGTAGTCCGACGACAGGGATCAACTATGGCTACACCTTC. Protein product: CASSPTTGINYGYTF.

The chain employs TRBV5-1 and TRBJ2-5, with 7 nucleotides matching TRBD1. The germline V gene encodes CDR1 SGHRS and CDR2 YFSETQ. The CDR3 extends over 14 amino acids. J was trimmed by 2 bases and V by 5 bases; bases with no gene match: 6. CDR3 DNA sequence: TGCGCCAGCAGTACAGGGGCTGGTCAAGAGACCCAGTACTTC. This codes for CASSTGAGQETQYF.

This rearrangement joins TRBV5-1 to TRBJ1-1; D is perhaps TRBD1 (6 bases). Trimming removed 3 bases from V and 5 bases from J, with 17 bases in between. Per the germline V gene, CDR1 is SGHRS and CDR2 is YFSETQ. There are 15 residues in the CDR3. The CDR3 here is CASSYTGGRGTEAFF. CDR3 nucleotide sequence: TGCGCCAGCAGCTATACGGGGGGAAGGGGGACTGAAGCTTTCTTT.

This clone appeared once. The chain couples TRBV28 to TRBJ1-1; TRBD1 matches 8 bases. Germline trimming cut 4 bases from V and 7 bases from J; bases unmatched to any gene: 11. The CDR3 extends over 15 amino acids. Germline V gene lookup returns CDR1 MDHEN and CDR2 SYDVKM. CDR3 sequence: CASSSGGASKSEAFF. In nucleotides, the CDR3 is TGTGCCAGCAGTTCAGGGGGCGCATCTAAGAGTGAAGCTTTCTTT.

The CDR3 here is CASSNGQAINQPQHF. The CDR3 DNA is TGTGCCAGTAGTAATGGACAGGCGATCAATCAGCCCCAGCATTTT. The rearrangement joins TRBV19 to TRBJ1-5; 7 nucleotides agree with TRBD1. CDR3 length: 15 amino acids. The germline CDR1 and CDR2 sequences are LNHDA and SQIVND (reference sequence). V shed 4 bases, J shed 3 bases, and the junction held 6 bases outside the gene matches.

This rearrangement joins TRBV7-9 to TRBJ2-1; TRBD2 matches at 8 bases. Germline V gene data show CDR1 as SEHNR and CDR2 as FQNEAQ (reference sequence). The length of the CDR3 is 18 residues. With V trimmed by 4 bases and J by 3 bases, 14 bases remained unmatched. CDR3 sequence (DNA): TGTGCCAGCAGCTCGGGACTAGACAGTCTAGTTATCTACAATGAGCAGTTCTTC. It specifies CASSSGLDSLVIYNEQFF.